Sequencing of this T cell receptor beta chain was carried out in a study of PD-L1 blockade in urothelial cancer. Looking at the study overall: Most patients, about 90% of the roughly 29, were males with bladder-origin cancer.

Time point meaning: pretreatment peripheral blood. Between 1 and 8 samples per patient were obtained, pretreatment and on-treatment. The CDR3 contains 17 residues. Every PCR was spiked with synthetic TCR analog templates. The assay was immunoSEQ multiplex PCR, and TCRdb's table has in-frame clones only and misses some. The table records some 71,000 clones, about 90% of them present only once. The source is a man aged 55 to 70 with urothelial cancer. Here the sequenced sample was PBMCs, taken around atezolizumab (anti-PD-L1) treatment. The chain has TRBV12-2 and TRBJ1-2; the table's D call of TRBD1 was not tested on the DNA. TRBV12-2 is tagged as a pseudogene. DNA of the CDR3: TGTGCAAGTCGCTTCTGGGACAGGGGGTTAAAAGGGTATGGCTACACCTTC. Translating gives CASRFWDRGLKGYGYTF.